One sample yielded the 7 T cell receptor beta chains listed below, sequenced in a study of human T cells and chemical hapten exposure. Time point denoted: patch test 1, 2 weeks after DPC sensitization. Sample treatment: therapeutic diphenylcyclopropenone sensitization with weekly scalp DPC. A single record per CDR3 protein comes from TCRdb applying MiXCR to the RACE reads. Altogether 74,000 or so distinct CDR3 sequences are present, about a tenth being singletons, with the ten largest covering about 1.4%. This specimen consisted of whole blood, obtained in connection with sensitization to the hapten diphenylcyclopropenone (DPC). These receptors came from a woman between 45 and 65 years old with alopecia areata. Some clones in this sample may be carry-over from other donors' samples.

This clonotype has a single count. This could be a read error, since a much larger clone is one nucleotide away. This chain connects TRBV20-1 to TRBJ1-1; D uncertain. Per germline, CDR1 DFQATT and CDR2 SNEGSKA (reference sequence). This CDR3 contains 14 residues. The V end lost 2 bases, the J end lost 1 base, and 11 bases lay between the germline ends. The CDR3 reads CSARSPVRNTEAFF. CDR3 nucleotides: TGCAGTGCTAGATCGCCCGTCAGGAACACTGAAGCTTTCTTT.

The CDR3 loop is CASSIWAGDQPQHF. In DNA form, the CDR3 reads TGTGCCAGCAGCATCTGGGCAGGGGATCAGCCCCAGCATTTT. The chain employs TRBV21-1 and TRBJ1-5; TRBD1 is taken as the D call from the table, unchecked against the DNA. TRBV21-1 is assigned pseudogene status. The CDR3 totals 14 residues.

This clonotype was found a few times. This may be a read error, as it is one base from a much larger clone. The chain uses TRBV5-1 and TRBJ2-5; D not resolved. Looked up from germline, CDR1 is SGHRS and CDR2 is YFSETQ. The CDR3 runs to 15 residues. The CDR3 spells CANSLVGVIQETQYF. The CDR3 coding sequence is TGCGCCAACAGCCTCGTGGGCGTAATACAAGAGACCCAGTACTTC. The variable domain in full, with the rest retrieved from reference TRBV5-1 and TRBJ2-5, is KAGVTQTPRYLIKTRGQQVTLSCSPISGHRSVSWYQQTPGQGLQFLFEYFSETQRNKGNFPGRFSGRQFSNSRSEMNVSTLELGDSALYLCANSLVGVIQETQYFGPGTRLLVL.

The chain has TRBV3-1 and TRBJ2-1; 9 bases match TRBD2. Per germline, CDR1 LGHDT and CDR2 YNNKEL (reference sequence). CDR3 size: 21 residues. V lost 0 bases, J lost 0 bases, and 15 bases stayed unmatched. DNA for the CDR3: TGTGCCAGCAGCCAAGATAAGCGGCTAGCGGGACTTACGAGCTCCTACAATGAGCAGTTCTTC. Translation gives CASSQDKRLAGLTSSYNEQFF.

The chain couples TRBV5-1 to TRBJ2-5; TRBD1 agrees at 8 bases. J was trimmed by 3 bases and V by 0 bases; bases with no gene match: 1. The V gene's germline CDR1 is SGHRS and CDR2 YFSETQ. CDR3 size: 14 residues. CDR3 region: CASSLETGEETQYF. The DNA for the CDR3 is TGCGCCAGCAGCTTGGAGACAGGGGAAGAGACCCAGTACTTC.

The chain carries TRBV10-3 and TRBJ2-1; a weak D match, TRBD2 (6 bases). With 6 bases removed from V and 6 bases from J, the gap between germline ends came to 15 bases. This CDR3 is built from 14 residues. Looked up from germline, CDR1 is ENHRY and CDR2 is SYGVKD. The CDR3 bases are TGTGCCATCAGGGGTAGCGGAGGGGTCAATGAGCAGTTCTTC. Its protein is CAIRGSGGVNEQFF.

In its sample, this clonotype was seen a few times. The chain joins TRBV20-1 to TRBJ1-6; 9 nucleotides align to TRBD1. The CDR3 is 20 residues long. Looked up from germline, CDR1 is DFQATT and CDR2 is SNEGSKA (reference sequence). Unmatched junction bases numbered 17, after V lost 5 bases and J lost 0 bases. The CDR3 is CSAPELPGQGPSSYNSPLHF. The CDR3 DNA sequence: TGCAGTGCTCCGGAGCTGCCGGGACAGGGCCCGAGCTCCTATAATTCACCCCTCCACTTT.